One sample yielded the 31 T cell receptor beta chains listed below, sequenced in a study of Ad26.COV2.S vaccination and SARS-CoV-2 variants. Produced via immunoSEQ multiplex PCR; TCRdb's table is partial and in-frame only. Here the sample spans about 680,000 clones, more than 70% being singletons. Treatment meaning: about 20 received Ad26.COV2.S at low or high dose, single or two shots; about 5 received placebo; per-sample allocation not given. Collection of samples fell on day 63 after the first vaccine or placebo injection. The sequencing used peripheral blood, collected in a trial of Ad26.COV2.S vaccine versus placebo. The source is a person between 18 and 60 years old who received the Ad26.COV2.S COVID-19 vaccine or a placebo.

The CDR3 spells CASSIGDGPQFF. CDR3 bases: TGCGCCAGCAGCATCGGTGACGGTCCCCAGTTCTTC. The V call is TRBV5-1, the J call TRBJ2-1; D gene ambiguous. CDR1 and CDR2 (germline): SGHRS, YFSETQ. Trimming took 4 bases from V and 13 from J, leaving 15 bases between them. This CDR3 has 12 residues.

V and J are TRBV28 and TRBJ2-1; possibly TRBD2 for D (6 bases). There are 15 residues in the CDR3. Germline V gene lookup returns CDR1 MDHEN and CDR2 SYDVKM. V lost 1 base and J lost 4, with 11 bases in between. The CDR3: CASSLLGGPYNEQFF. The CDR3 nucleotides are TGTGCCAGCAGTTTATTGGGAGGCCCTTACAATGAGCAGTTCTTC.

This clone showed up just once. The chain employs TRBV2 and TRBJ1-2, with unresolved D. The germline V and J ends were trimmed by 5 bases and 6 bases, with 10 bases remaining between them. Germline V gene sequence: CDR1 SNHLY, CDR2 FYNNEI. This CDR3 is 12 amino acids long. The CDR3: CASSWGGDGYTF. CDR3 sequence (DNA): TGTGCCAGCAGTTGGGGAGGCGATGGCTACACCTTC.

The rearrangement uses TRBV6-1 and TRBJ1-5; tentatively, D is TRBD1 (5 bases). Germline V lookup: CDR1 MNHNS, CDR2 SASEGT. V dropped 4 bases and J dropped 0 bases, with 16 bases sitting between them. CDR3 length equals 17 residues. DNA for the CDR3: TGTGCCAGCAGTGTTGGAATGGGGCCAAGTAGCAATCAGCCCCAGCATTTT. It yields the protein CASSVGMGPSSNQPQHF.

This chain links TRBV7-2 with TRBJ1-2; no reliable D call. Germline CDR1 SGHTA, CDR2 FQGNSA. Between the trimmed V and J ends, which lost 3 bases and 0 bases, there was a span of 8 bases. This CDR3 is 14 amino acids long. The CDR3 protein is CASSFGPPNYGYTF. The DNA for the CDR3 is TGTGCCAGCAGCTTTGGTCCTCCTAACTATGGCTACACCTTC.

The V call is TRBV30, the J call TRBJ1-2, with TRBD1 as a possible D gene (5 bases). V was shortened by 0 bases and J by 4 bases, with 15 bases between the two germline ends. CDR1 and CDR2 (germline): GTSNPN, SVGIG (reference sequence). The CDR3 length is 15 residues. The CDR3 DNA follows: TGTGCCTGGAGTGTACCCACCGGGGGGGGCTATGGCTACACCTTC. Amino acid sequence: CAWSVPTGGGYGYTF.

V usage is TRBV27 and J usage is TRBJ1-6; the D is unclear. The ends were cut back, 5 bases at V and 12 bases at J, with 14 bases in the middle. CDR3 length equals 13 residues. The germline gives CDR1 MNHEY, CDR2 SMNVEV (reference sequence). The CDR3 is CASSLTQGEPLHF. CDR3 nucleotides: TGTGCCAGCAGTCTAACCCAAGGAGAACCCCTCCACTTT.

The chain links TRBV27 to TRBJ2-7; D unclear. Trimming cost V 2 bases and J 1 base, with 6 bases left between them. The CDR3 extends over 13 amino acids. Germline V gene data show CDR1 as MNHEY and CDR2 as SMNVEV (reference sequence). The CDR3 region is CASSLERSYEQYF. The CDR3, as DNA: TGTGCCAGCAGTTTAGAGAGGTCCTACGAGCAGTACTTC.

The chain couples TRBV24-1 to TRBJ1-4; TRBD1 aligns across 7 bases. CDR1 and CDR2 (germline): KGHDR, SFDVKD. V gave up 4 bases and J gave up 4 bases; unmatched junction bases: 5. This CDR3 comprises 15 residues. CDR3 region: CATSDPRDSNEKLFF. Written as DNA, the CDR3 is TGTGCCACCAGTGACCCCCGGGACAGTAATGAAAAACTGTTTTTT.

This chain connects TRBV20-1 to TRBJ1-3; D not resolved. CDR1 is DFQATT and CDR2 is SNEGSKA in the germline V gene (reference sequence). This CDR3 comprises 11 residues. V lost 4 bases and J lost 3, with 4 bases in between. As DNA, the CDR3 is TGCAGTGCTACCTATGGAAACACCATATATTTT. Amino acids: CSATYGNTIYF.

This clone was counted once. This chain's CDR3 is CASSQEGAGANYGYTF. DNA for the CDR3: TGTGCCAGCAGCCAAGAAGGGGCGGGAGCTAACTATGGCTACACCTTC. This sequence joins TRBV3-1 (or the pseudogene TRBV3-2) and TRBJ1-2; TRBD1 is a possible D gene (5 bases). The germline V and J ends were trimmed by 0 bases and 0 bases, with 11 bases remaining between them. There are 16 residues in the CDR3. CDR1 LGHDT and CDR2 YNNKEL come from the germline V gene (reference sequence).

The chain combines TRBV19 with TRBJ1-1; D is undetermined. CDR3 length: 14 residues. V lost 2 bases to trimming and J lost 1 base, with 8 bases between them. Germline V gives CDR1 LNHDA, CDR2 SQIVND (reference sequence). In DNA, the CDR3 is TGTGCCAGTAGTATAAGGGCTTGGAACACTGAAGCTTTCTTT. It codes for CASSIRAWNTEAFF.

The sample holds one count of this clone. The J gene is TRBJ1-1, the V gene TRBV18; 8 bases are a match to TRBD1. Per germline, CDR1 KGHSH and CDR2 LQKENI. Trimming at V came to 6 bases and at J to 3 bases, leaving 6 bases not matched to a gene. The CDR3 totals 14 residues. CDR3 region: CASSRTGRDTEAFF. The DNA for the CDR3 is TGTGCCAGCTCGCGGACAGGGAGGGACACTGAAGCTTTCTTT.

The gene calls are TRBV5-8 and TRBJ2-7; a possible D gene is TRBD2 (5 bases). Per germline, CDR1 SGHTS and CDR2 YDEGEE. The CDR3 runs to 11 residues. V was shortened by 5 bases and J by 6 bases, with 9 bases between the two germline ends. The CDR3 spells CASRRTSEQYF. CDR3 in DNA: TGTGCCAGCAGACGGACTTCCGAGCAGTACTTC.

The chain links TRBV5-6 to TRBJ1-4; 8 bases line up with TRBD1. CDR1 and CDR2 (germline): SGHDT, YYEEEE. V lost 0 bases and J lost 2; bases outside the gene matches: 3. The CDR3 spans 16 residues. CDR3 sequence (DNA): TGTGCCAGCAGCTTGGGTGGGACAGGTACTAATGAAAAACTGTTTTTT. Translated, it gives CASSLGGTGTNEKLFF.

The chain carries TRBV10-3 and TRBJ1-5; D gene ambiguous. In germline, CDR1 is ENHRY, CDR2 SYGVKD. There are 16 residues in the CDR3. Trimming pared 5 bases from V and 6 bases from J, leaving 20 bases between. This CDR3 is CAISSSQRALGQPQHF. The CDR3 nucleotides read TGTGCCATCAGTAGTTCTCAGAGGGCGCTCGGTCAGCCCCAGCATTTT.

This chain links TRBV7-8 with TRBJ1-2; D is ambiguous. The CDR3 sequence is 15 residues long. CDR1 and CDR2 (germline): SGHVS, FQNEAQ. Trimming took 3 bases from V and 7 from J, leaving 18 bases between them. CDR3 region: CASSFEDVAVGGYTF. CDR3 bases: TGTGCCAGCAGCTTTGAGGATGTGGCGGTCGGTGGCTACACCTTC.

The chain combines TRBV24-1 with TRBJ1-2; 7 nucleotides align to TRBD1. This CDR3 spans 13 amino acids. V lost 5 bases and J lost 4; bases outside the gene matches: 3. Per germline, CDR1 KGHDR and CDR2 SFDVKD. CDR3 region: CATSGTGIYGYTF. In DNA, the CDR3 is TGTGCCACCAGTGGGACAGGAATCTATGGCTACACCTTC.

The V gene is TRBV30, the J gene TRBJ2-1; 8 bases match TRBD2. Germline V gives CDR1 GTSNPN, CDR2 SVGIG (reference sequence). With 1 base clipped from V and 3 bases from J, the junction kept 2 bases outside the gene matches. The CDR3 has 14 residues. The CDR3 here is CAWSAGTSYNEQFF. The CDR3 DNA is TGTGCCTGGAGTGCCGGGACTAGCTACAATGAGCAGTTCTTC.

The chain recombines TRBV9 with TRBJ1-3, with TRBD1 identical over 10 bases. Losses at the gene ends were 4 bases for V and 7 bases for J; bases not matched to a gene: 8. The CDR3 extends over 15 amino acids. Germline CDR1 is SGDLS and CDR2 is YYNGEE. The CDR3 region is CASSSRGTGANTIYF. The CDR3 nucleotides read TGTGCCAGCAGCTCCAGGGGGACAGGGGCGAACACCATATATTTT. Drawing the rest from reference TRBV9 and TRBJ1-3, the complete variable domain is DSGVTQTPKHLITATGQRVTLRCSPRSGDLSVYWYQQSLDQGLQFLIQYYNGEERAKGNILERFSAQQFPDLHSELNLSSLELGDSALYFCASSSRGTGANTIYFGEGSWLTVV.

The chain links TRBV24-1 to TRBJ1-1; D unclear. V shed 6 bases and J shed 4 bases, with 8 bases lying between them. CDR3 length equals 12 residues. Germline CDR1 and CDR2: KGHDR and SFDVKD. CDR3 sequence (DNA): TGTGCCACCAGTCAGGCGGGCACTGAAGCTTTCTTT. Encoded protein: CATSQAGTEAFF.

The CDR3 here is CASSLGILGGVGFTGELFF. The DNA of the CDR3 is TGTGCCAGCAGCTTAGGAATCCTCGGCGGGGTCGGGTTCACCGGGGAGCTGTTTTTT. V gene TRBV11-2 combines with J gene TRBJ2-2, with D tentatively TRBD2 (6 bases). The CDR3 contains 19 residues. V was clipped by 1 base and J by 4 bases, with 22 bases between them. Germline loops: CDR1 SGHAT, CDR2 FQNNGV.

V is TRBV19 and J is TRBJ2-6; D is unclear. CDR1 is LNHDA, CDR2 SQIVND, per germline (reference sequence). The CDR3 loop spans 17 amino acids. Trimming stripped 5 bases from V and 0 bases from J, with 14 bases between. The CDR3 DNA sequence: TGTGCCAGTAGTCTTACAGTGGATATCTCTGGGGCCAACGTCCTGACTTTC. It is translated as CASSLTVDISGANVLTF.

Of note for this clone: Additional DNA sequences in this sample encode the identical CDR3. This chain joins TRBV15 and TRBJ1-3; TRBD1 might be the D (5 bases). V was clipped by 0 bases and J by 1 base, with 7 bases between them. The CDR3 contains 15 residues. The germline CDR1 and CDR2 sequences are LNHNV and YYDKDF (reference sequence). The CDR3 reads CATSRDGGSGNTIYF. The CDR3, as DNA: TGTGCCACCAGCAGAGATGGGGGGTCTGGAAACACCATATATTTT.

The V and J genes are TRBV5-4 and TRBJ2-1; D is unresolved. Trimming cost V 7 bases and J 7 bases, with 12 bases left between them. The CDR3 has 12 amino acids. Germline V gene sequence: CDR1 SGHNT, CDR2 YYREEE (reference sequence). The CDR3 bases are TGTGCCAGCGGGAACCAGCGAAATGAGCAGTTCTTC. It encodes CASGNQRNEQFF. The whole variable domain, filled in from reference TRBV5-4 and TRBJ2-1, reads ETGVTQSPTHLIKTRGQQVTLRCSSQSGHNTVSWYQQALGQGPQFIFQYYREEENGRGNFPPRFSGLQFPNYSSELNVNALELDDSALYLCASGNQRNEQFFGPGTRLTVL.

V gene TRBV19 combines with J gene TRBJ2-7; 8 bases map to TRBD1. The ends lost 5 bases at V and 2 bases at J; junction bases unmatched: 8. Germline V gives CDR1 LNHDA, CDR2 SQIVND (reference sequence). The length of the CDR3 is 15 residues. For the CDR3, the DNA is TGTGCCAGTAGTTTGGGGACAGGATGGGCCTACGAGCAGTACTTC. Its protein product is CASSLGTGWAYEQYF.

The table lists this clone with a few counts. The CDR3 DNA is TGTGCCAGCAGCGGCGGGGTCTCCTACAATGAGCAGTTCTTC. Amino acid sequence: CASSGGVSYNEQFF. V and J are TRBV4-2 and TRBJ2-1; a possible D gene is TRBD2 (6 bases). The V and J ends lost 5 bases and 0 bases respectively, with 8 bases between them. The CDR3 sequence is 14 residues long. The V gene's germline CDR1 is LGHNA and CDR2 YNFKEQ.

The chain couples TRBV18 to TRBJ2-5, with D hard to call. CDR1 and CDR2 (germline): KGHSH, LQKENI. Between the trimmed V and J ends, which lost 5 bases and 5 bases, there was a span of 6 bases. This CDR3 comprises 11 residues. CDR3 DNA: TGTGCCAGCTCAGCATCGGAGACCCAGTACTTC. Protein: CASSASETQYF.

The chain links TRBV6-2 or TRBV6-3 to TRBJ2-7; D assignment may be TRBD1 or TRBD2 (5 bases each). The CDR3 sequence is 15 residues long. The ends were cut back, 2 bases at V and 2 bases at J, with 13 bases in the middle. From germline, CDR1 is MNHEY and CDR2 SVGEGT. CDR3 protein: CASSYPRDAAYEQYF. DNA for the CDR3: TGTGCCAGCAGTTACCCCAGGGACGCAGCCTACGAGCAGTACTTC.

The chain combines TRBV19 with TRBJ1-2; D unresolved. Germline lookup yields CDR1 LNHDA and CDR2 SQIVND (reference sequence). Trimming pared 4 bases from V and 7 bases from J, leaving 19 bases between. CDR3 length: 15 residues. CDR3 amino acids: CASSTPAEWLAGYTF. In DNA, the CDR3 is TGTGCCAGTAGTACCCCCGCGGAGTGGTTGGCTGGCTACACCTTC.

This clone has just a few counts. The V gene is TRBV27, the J gene TRBJ2-2; 7 bases fit TRBD2. V was clipped by 2 bases and J by 0 bases; unmatched bases: 12. Germline V gene lookup returns CDR1 MNHEY and CDR2 SMNVEV (reference sequence). CDR3 length: 19 amino acids. CDR3 sequence (DNA): TGTGCCAGCAGTTTACTCCCTCCCGGCCTAGCGGCGAACACCGGGGAGCTGTTTTTT. Protein product: CASSLLPPGLAANTGELFF.